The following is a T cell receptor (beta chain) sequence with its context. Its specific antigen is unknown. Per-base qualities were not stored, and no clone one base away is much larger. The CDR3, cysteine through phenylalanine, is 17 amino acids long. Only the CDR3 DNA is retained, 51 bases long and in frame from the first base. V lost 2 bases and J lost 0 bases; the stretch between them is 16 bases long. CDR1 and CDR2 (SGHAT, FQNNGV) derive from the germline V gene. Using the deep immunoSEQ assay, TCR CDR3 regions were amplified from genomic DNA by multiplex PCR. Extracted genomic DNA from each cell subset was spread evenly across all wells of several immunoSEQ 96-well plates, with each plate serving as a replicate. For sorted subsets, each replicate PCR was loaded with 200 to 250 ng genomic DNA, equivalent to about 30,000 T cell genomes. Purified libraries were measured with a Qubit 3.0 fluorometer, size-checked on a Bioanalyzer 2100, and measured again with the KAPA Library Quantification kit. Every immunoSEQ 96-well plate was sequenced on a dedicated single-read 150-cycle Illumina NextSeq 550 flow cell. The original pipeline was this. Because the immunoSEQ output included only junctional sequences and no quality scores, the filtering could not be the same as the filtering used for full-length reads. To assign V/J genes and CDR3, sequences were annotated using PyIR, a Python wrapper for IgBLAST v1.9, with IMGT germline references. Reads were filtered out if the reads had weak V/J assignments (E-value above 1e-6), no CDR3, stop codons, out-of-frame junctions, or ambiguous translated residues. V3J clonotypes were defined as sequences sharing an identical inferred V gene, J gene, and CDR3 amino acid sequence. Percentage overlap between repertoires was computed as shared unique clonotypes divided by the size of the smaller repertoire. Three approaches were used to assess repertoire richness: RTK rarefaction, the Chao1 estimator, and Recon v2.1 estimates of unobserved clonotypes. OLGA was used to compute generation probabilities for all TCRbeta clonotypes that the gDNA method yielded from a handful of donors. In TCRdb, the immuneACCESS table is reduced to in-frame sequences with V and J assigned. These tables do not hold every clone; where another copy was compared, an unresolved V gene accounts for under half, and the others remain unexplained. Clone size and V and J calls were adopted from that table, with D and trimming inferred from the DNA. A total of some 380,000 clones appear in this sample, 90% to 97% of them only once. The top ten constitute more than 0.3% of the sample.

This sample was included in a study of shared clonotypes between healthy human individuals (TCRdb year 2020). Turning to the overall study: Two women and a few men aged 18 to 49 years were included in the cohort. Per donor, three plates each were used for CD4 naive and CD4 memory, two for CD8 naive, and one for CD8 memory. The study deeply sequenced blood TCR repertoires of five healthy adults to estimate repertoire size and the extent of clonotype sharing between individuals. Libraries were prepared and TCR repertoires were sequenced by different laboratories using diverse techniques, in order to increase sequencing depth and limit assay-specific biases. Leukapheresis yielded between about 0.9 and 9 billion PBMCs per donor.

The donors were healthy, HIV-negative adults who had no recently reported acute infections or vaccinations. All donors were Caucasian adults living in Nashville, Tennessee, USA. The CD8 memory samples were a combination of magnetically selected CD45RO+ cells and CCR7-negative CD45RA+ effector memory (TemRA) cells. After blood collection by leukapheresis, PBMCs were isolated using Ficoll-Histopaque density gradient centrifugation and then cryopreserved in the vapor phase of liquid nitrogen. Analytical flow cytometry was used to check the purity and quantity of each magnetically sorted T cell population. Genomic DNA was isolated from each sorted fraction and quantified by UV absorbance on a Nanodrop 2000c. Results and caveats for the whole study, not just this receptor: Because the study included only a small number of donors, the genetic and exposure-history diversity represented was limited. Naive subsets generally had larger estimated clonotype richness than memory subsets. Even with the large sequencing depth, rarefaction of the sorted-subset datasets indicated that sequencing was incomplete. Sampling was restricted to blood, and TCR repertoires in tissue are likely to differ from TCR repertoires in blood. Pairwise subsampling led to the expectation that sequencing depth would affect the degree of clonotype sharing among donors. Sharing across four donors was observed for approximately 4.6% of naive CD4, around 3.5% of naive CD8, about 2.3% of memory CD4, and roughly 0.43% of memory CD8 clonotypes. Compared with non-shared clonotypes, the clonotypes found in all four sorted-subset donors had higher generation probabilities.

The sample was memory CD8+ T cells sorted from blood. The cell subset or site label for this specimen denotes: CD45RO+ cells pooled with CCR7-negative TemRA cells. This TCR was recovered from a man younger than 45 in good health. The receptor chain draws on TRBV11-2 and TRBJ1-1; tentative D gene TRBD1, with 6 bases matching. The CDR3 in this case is CASSLSGGRYMNTEAFF. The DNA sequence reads TGTGCCAGCAGCTTAAGTGGGGGGCGTTACATGAACACTGAAGCTTTCTTT.